Listed here are 20 T cell receptor beta chains from one sample, sequenced in a study of blood T cell repertoires in COVID-19 (dated by TCRdb to 2018 to 2020). Receptors were amplified or captured by the immunoSEQ multiplex PCR assay. The source is immuneACCESS, and TCRdb retained only in-frame sequences with V and J called. Part of the clones is not carried over; for the studies checked, unresolved V genes explain less than half of this, and the remainder is unexplained. Here the sample has fewer than 200,000 clones; almost 80% occur a single time. The ten largest clones take up around 15% of the sample. The sequencing sample was made of PBMCs or T cells enriched from blood (not recorded which). The origin of the receptors is a woman aged 45 to 65 who had recovered from COVID-19.

The chain links TRBV13 to TRBJ2-5, with TRBD2 matching over 7 bases. This CDR3 spans 15 amino acids. CDR1 is PRHDT, CDR2 FYEKMQ, per germline (reference sequence). The J segment lost 2 bases and the V segment lost 1 base, leaving 4 bases of the junction unmatched. The CDR3 sequence is CASSLAASGQETQYF. The CDR3 DNA reads TGTGCCAGCAGCTTAGCGGCTAGCGGACAAGAGACCCAGTACTTC.

The chain is built from TRBV10-2 and TRBJ1-5; D is perhaps TRBD1 (6 bases). Germline CDR1 WSHSY, CDR2 SAAADI. CDR3 size: 14 residues. V lost 6 bases and J lost 2, with 11 bases in between. The CDR3 region has the DNA TGCGCCAGCAGAAAATCAGGGGGCAATCAGCCCCAGCATTTT. Translation: CASRKSGGNQPQHF.

The chain carries TRBV5-4 and TRBJ2-2, with 8 bases identical to TRBD2. The V segment lost 3 bases and the J segment 1 base; nucleotides outside the gene matches: 5. There are 16 residues in the CDR3. Germline V CDR1 and CDR2: SGHNT, YYREEE (reference sequence). The CDR3 spells CASSSHGRGNTGELFF. The CDR3 DNA follows: TGTGCCAGCAGCTCCCACGGGAGGGGGAACACCGGGGAGCTGTTTTTT.

This clone has only a few counts. The chain couples TRBV4-2 to TRBJ2-7; perhaps TRBD1 as D (6 bases). Germline loops: CDR1 LGHNA, CDR2 YNFKEQ. This CDR3 is built from 15 residues. V was trimmed by 0 bases and J by 2 bases, leaving 11 bases between them. The CDR3 region is CASSQERGQTYEQYF. The CDR3 coding sequence is TGTGCCAGCAGCCAAGAACGAGGACAGACCTACGAGCAGTACTTC.

This clone was found once. The chain couples TRBV19 to TRBJ2-7, with 9 nucleotides matching TRBD1. CDR1 and CDR2 (germline): LNHDA, SQIVND (reference sequence). The CDR3 is made up of 12 amino acids. Trimming cost V 10 bases and J 9 bases; bases outside gene matches: 10. In DNA, the CDR3 is TGTGCCACCAGGACAGGGGACCGGGGGCAGTACTTC. It specifies CATRTGDRGQYF.

The chain is built from TRBV28 and TRBJ1-2; D perhaps matches TRBD1 (5 bases). V shed 6 bases and J shed 4 bases, with 12 bases lying between them. The germline V gene encodes CDR1 MDHEN and CDR2 SYDVKM. This CDR3 has 13 amino acids. CDR3 DNA: TGTGCCAGCAGAAAAGCAGGGATCTATGGCTACACCTTC. Translation gives CASRKAGIYGYTF.

This chain uses TRBV6-5 with TRBJ2-3; D may be TRBD2 (6 bases). The CDR3 loop spans 15 amino acids. The V gene lost 3 bases and the J gene lost 2 bases, with 12 bases spanning the gap. Germline lookup yields CDR1 MNHEY and CDR2 SVGAGI. DNA for the CDR3: TGTGCCAGCAGTTATGGCGGCGGGGCCACAGATACGCAGTATTTT. This translates into CASSYGGGATDTQYF.

This clone occurred a few times. V usage is TRBV16 and J usage is TRBJ1-1; 9 nucleotides line up with TRBD1. Per the germline V gene, CDR1 is KGHSY and CDR2 is FQNENV. The CDR3 runs 15 residues. J was trimmed by 4 bases and V by 2 bases; bases with no gene match: 5. The CDR3: CASSQATGGVTEAFF. CDR3 bases: TGTGCCAGCAGCCAAGCGACAGGGGGTGTCACTGAAGCTTTCTTT.

The rearrangement joins TRBV28 to TRBJ2-3, with 7 bases aligning to TRBD2. CDR1 is MDHEN, CDR2 SYDVKM, per germline. J gave up 13 bases and V 6 bases, and 13 bases lay outside the gene matches. This CDR3 comprises 13 residues. In DNA, the CDR3 is TGTGCCAGCAGGGAAATGGGTCGGCGGGGGAAGTATTTT. This translates into CASREMGRRGKYF.

This clone was picked up a small number of times. This chain uses TRBV4-3 with TRBJ2-2; maybe TRBD2 (6 bases). This CDR3 has 16 amino acids. The germline gives CDR1 LGHNA, CDR2 YSLEER. Between the trimmed V and J ends, which lost 2 bases and 3 bases, there was a span of 13 bases. CDR3 sequence: CASSQSRGLDTGELFF. Written as DNA, the CDR3 is TGCGCCAGCAGCCAAAGTCGGGGACTCGACACCGGGGAGCTGTTTTTT.

The chain joins TRBV29-1 to TRBJ1-6, with D perhaps matching TRBD1 (6 bases). The CDR3 is 13 residues long. Germline lookup yields CDR1 SQVTM and CDR2 ANQGSEA. V lost 5 bases and J lost 6, with 11 bases in between. The CDR3 DNA follows: TGCAGCGTTTCACAGGGAACTAATTCACCCCTCCACTTT. It is translated as CSVSQGTNSPLHF.

The V call is TRBV5-1, the J call TRBJ2-5, with 13 bases matching TRBD2. The J segment lost 4 bases and the V segment lost 5 bases, leaving 11 bases of the junction unmatched. CDR1 is SGHRS, CDR2 YFSETQ, per germline. The CDR3 spans 17 residues. CDR3 in DNA: TGCGCCAGCAGTCTCGGACTAGCGGGAGTGGGGGGAGAGACCCAGTACTTC. Its protein is CASSLGLAGVGGETQYF.

This clone was seen ten or more times. V usage is TRBV4-1 and J usage is TRBJ2-5, with 10 bases that match TRBD2. The CDR3 contains 17 residues. Germline CDR1 MGHRA, CDR2 YSYEKL. After removal of 0 bases from V and 4 bases from J, the junction contained 8 bases not matched to a gene. CDR3 coding DNA: TGCGCCAGCAGCCAAGATTTTCAGCGGGAGGGCTCAGAGACCCAGTACTTC. This encodes CASSQDFQREGSETQYF.

In its sample, this clone was seen many times. The V call is TRBV7-3, the J call TRBJ2-7; 9 nucleotides line up with TRBD2. The CDR3 runs to 16 residues. CDR1 is SGHTA, CDR2 FQGTGA, per germline. Trimming removed 3 bases from V and 2 bases from J; junction bases left unmatched: 8. The CDR3 here is CASSLGSGRIPYEQYF. The CDR3 DNA reads as TGTGCCAGCAGCTTGGGTAGCGGGAGAATCCCCTACGAGCAGTACTTC.

The genes are TRBV24-1 and TRBJ1-5; the match to TRBD1 covers 10 bases. The V gene end was trimmed by 4 bases and the J gene end by 7 bases; junction bases not matched to a gene: 6. The CDR3 spans 15 residues. The V gene's germline CDR1 is KGHDR and CDR2 SFDVKD. The CDR3 nucleotides are TGTGCCACCAGTGAAAGCGGGGACAGGGGACAGCCCCAGCATTTT. Translated: CATSESGDRGQPQHF.

The chain links TRBV28 to TRBJ2-7; 8 nucleotides align to TRBD1. Looked up from germline, CDR1 is MDHEN and CDR2 is SYDVKM. This CDR3 is built from 14 residues. Losses at the gene ends were 6 bases for V and 6 bases for J; bases not matched to a gene: 10. CDR3 protein: CASSYRQGMGEQYF. The CDR3 DNA reads TGTGCCAGCAGCTACAGACAGGGGATGGGCGAGCAGTACTTC.

At least ten counts were recorded for this clone. The CDR3, as DNA: TGTGCCAGCAGTTACGAAGCGGGATCCTACAATGAGCAGTTCTTC. Its translation is CASSYEAGSYNEQFF. This chain links TRBV6-6 with TRBJ2-1, with 7 bases identical to TRBD2. From germline, CDR1 is MNHNY and CDR2 SVGAGI (reference sequence). This CDR3 comprises 15 residues. The junction had 2 bases not matched to a gene; V was cut back by 2 bases and J by 1 base.

The chain carries TRBV28 and TRBJ2-1, with D perhaps matching TRBD1 (6 bases). The CDR3 extends over 13 amino acids. Germline-derived CDR1 and CDR2 are MDHEN and SYDVKM. Trimming removed 5 bases from V and 3 bases from J, with 8 bases in between. The CDR3 protein is CASSADSYNEQFF. The CDR3 coding sequence is TGTGCCAGCAGTGCGGACAGCTACAATGAGCAGTTCTTC.

The V call is TRBV9, the J call TRBJ2-3, with TRBD2 matching 7 bases. Germline V lookup: CDR1 SGDLS, CDR2 YYNGEE. The CDR3 runs to 15 residues. Trimming took 4 bases from V and 2 from J; bases not matched to a gene: 7. The CDR3 reads CASSFAGTNTDTQYF. The CDR3 DNA follows: TGTGCCAGCAGCTTCGCCGGGACTAACACAGATACGCAGTATTTT.

The V gene is TRBV30, the J gene TRBJ2-2; TRBD1 aligns across 11 bases. CDR1 and CDR2 (germline): GTSNPN, SVGIG (reference sequence). There are 16 residues in the CDR3. Trimming cost V 0 bases and J 6 bases; bases outside gene matches: 6. The CDR3 protein is CAWSVSGTGGAGELFF. The CDR3 nucleotides read TGTGCCTGGAGTGTTTCCGGGACAGGGGGAGCCGGGGAGCTGTTTTTT. Supplemented by reference TRBV30 and TRBJ2-2, the full variable domain reads SQTIHQWPATLVQPVGSPLSLECTVEGTSNPNLYWYRQAAGRGLQLLFYSVGIGQISSEVPQNLSASRPQDRQFILSSKKLLLSDSGFYLCAWSVSGTGGAGELFFGEGSRLTVL.